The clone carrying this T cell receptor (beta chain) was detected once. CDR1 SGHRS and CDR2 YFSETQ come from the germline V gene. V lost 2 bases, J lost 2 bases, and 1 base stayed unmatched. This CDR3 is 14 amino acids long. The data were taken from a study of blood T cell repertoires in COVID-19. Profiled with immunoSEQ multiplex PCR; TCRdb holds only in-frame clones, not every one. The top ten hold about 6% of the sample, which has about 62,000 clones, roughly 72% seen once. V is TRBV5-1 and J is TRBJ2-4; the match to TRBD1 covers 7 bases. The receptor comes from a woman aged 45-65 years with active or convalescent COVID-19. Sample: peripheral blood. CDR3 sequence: CASSLQGPKNIQYF. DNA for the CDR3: TGCGCCAGCAGCTTACAGGGGCCCAAAAACATTCAGTACTTC.